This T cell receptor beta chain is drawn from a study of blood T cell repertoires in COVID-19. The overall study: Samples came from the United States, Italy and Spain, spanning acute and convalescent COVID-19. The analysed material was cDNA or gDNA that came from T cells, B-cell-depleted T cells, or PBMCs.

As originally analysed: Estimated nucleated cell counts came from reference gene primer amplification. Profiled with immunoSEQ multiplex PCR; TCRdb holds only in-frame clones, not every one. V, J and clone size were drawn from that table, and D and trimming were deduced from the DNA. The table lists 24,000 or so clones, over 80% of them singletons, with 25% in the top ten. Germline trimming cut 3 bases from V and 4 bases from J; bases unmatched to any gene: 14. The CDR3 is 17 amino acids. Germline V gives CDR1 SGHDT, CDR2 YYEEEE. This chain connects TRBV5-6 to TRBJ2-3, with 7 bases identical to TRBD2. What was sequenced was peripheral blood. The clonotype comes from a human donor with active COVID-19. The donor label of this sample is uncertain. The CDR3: CASSSYSVRERADTQYF. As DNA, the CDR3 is TGTGCCAGCAGCTCCTACTCAGTGCGGGAGAGGGCAGATACGCAGTATTTT.